The 19 T cell receptor beta chains given below trace back to one sample, sequenced in a study of T-cell reconstitution after alpha-beta-depleted transplantation in children. Unique molecular identifiers were incorporated during preparation of the TCRbeta library. TCRdb independently ran MiXCR on the PCR reads; one entry per CDR3 protein. The table records some 250,000 distinct CDR3 sequences, around 12% of them present only once. Sequenced material: PBMCs from the stem cell graft donor, taken from the stem cell graft. All receptors come from a human donor who donated a stem cell graft to a child with acute lymphoblastic leukemia.

This clonotype was counted ten times or more. The chain couples TRBV5-1 to TRBJ2-3; D might be TRBD1 (5 bases). Trimming removed 0 bases at V and 2 bases at J, with 7 bases between. The V gene's germline CDR1 is SGHRS and CDR2 YFSETQ. The CDR3 sequence is 14 residues long. CDR3 in amino acids: CASSLAGNTDTQYF. The DNA for the CDR3 is TGCGCCAGCAGCTTGGCAGGGAACACAGATACGCAGTATTTT.

Many counts were recorded for this clonotype. The rearrangement joins TRBV9 to TRBJ2-5, with 12 bases fitting TRBD2. From germline, CDR1 is SGDLS and CDR2 YYNGEE. CDR3 length equals 16 residues. Trimming took 0 bases from V and 3 from J; bases not matched to a gene: 3. The CDR3 nucleotides are TGTGCCAGCAGCGTAGGCCCTAGCGGGGGGGAAGAGACCCAGTACTTC. It specifies CASSVGPSGGEETQYF.

This clonotype was seen many times. The V and J genes are TRBV28 and TRBJ2-1; possible D gene TRBD2, 7 bases. In germline, CDR1 is MDHEN, CDR2 SYDVKM. This CDR3 spans 14 amino acids. Trimming cost V 8 bases and J 2 bases, with 13 bases left between them. The CDR3 DNA sequence: TGTGCCAGCCTCCCGGGGGGCCCCTACAATGAGCAGTTCTTC. It codes for CASLPGGPYNEQFF.

This clonotype was seen many times. J is TRBJ2-1 and V is TRBV12-3 or TRBV12-4; D possibly uses TRBD1 or TRBD2 (5 bases each). This CDR3 contains 14 residues. V shed 8 bases and J shed 9 bases, with 20 bases lying between them. The CDR3 is CASRSGQVLIEQFF. The CDR3 nucleotides read TGTGCCAGCCGTTCGGGGCAGGTGTTGATTGAGCAGTTCTTC.

Ten or more counts support this clonotype. The rearrangement links TRBV6-5 to TRBJ1-1; D is uncertain. Germline assignment: CDR1 MNHEY and CDR2 SVGAGI. The V end lost 2 bases, the J end lost 0 bases, and 10 bases lay between the germline ends. There are 15 residues in the CDR3. The CDR3 DNA reads as TGTGCCAGCAGTTACACCCCGGGGATGAACACTGAAGCTTTCTTT. This encodes CASSYTPGMNTEAFF.

This clonotype occurred many times. V usage is TRBV28 and J usage is TRBJ2-7, with 9 bases identical to TRBD1. Germline V CDR1 and CDR2: MDHEN, SYDVKM. The CDR3 runs to 14 residues. Trimming at V came to 6 bases and at J to 4 bases, leaving 7 bases not matched to a gene. In DNA form, the CDR3 reads TGTGCCAGCAGATCGACAGGGGGAACTTACGAGCAGTACTTC. Its protein product is CASRSTGGTYEQYF.

There are a few counts of this clonotype. The chain employs TRBV20-1 and TRBJ2-7; TRBD2 aligns across 7 bases. CDR3 length: 14 amino acids. The V gene end was trimmed by 6 bases and the J gene end by 4 bases; junction bases not matched to a gene: 12. CDR1 is DFQATT, CDR2 SNEGSKA, per germline (reference sequence). The CDR3 DNA sequence: TGCAGTGCCCTTCGGGACTACCTTGGATACGAGCAGTACTTC. It encodes CSALRDYLGYEQYF.

In this sample, this clonotype turned up many times. V gene TRBV5-1 combines with J gene TRBJ2-2; D is perhaps TRBD2 (5 bases). The CDR3 consists of 16 residues. The germline CDR1 and CDR2 sequences are SGHRS and YFSETQ. Trimming removed 0 bases at V and 10 bases at J, with 19 bases between. CDR3 sequence (DNA): TGCGCCAGCAGCTTGGTAGCGTCCAATACCGGGGTGGAGCTGTTTTTT. It specifies CASSLVASNTGVELFF. The full variable domain, rest sourced from reference TRBV5-1 and TRBJ2-2, is KAGVTQTPRYLIKTRGQQVTLSCSPISGHRSVSWYQQTPGQGLQFLFEYFSETQRNKGNFPGRFSGRQFSNSRSEMNVSTLELGDSALYLCASSLVASNTGVELFFGEGSRLTVL.

This clonotype occurred many times. V gene TRBV29-1 combines with J gene TRBJ1-1, with 10 bases fitting TRBD1. The CDR3 is made up of 15 amino acids. Trimming removed 6 bases from V and 4 bases from J; junction bases left unmatched: 11. Germline CDR1 SQVTM, CDR2 ANQGSEA. CDR3 sequence reads: CSVLSGTGARTEAFF. CDR3 DNA: TGCAGCGTGCTAAGCGGGACAGGGGCTCGCACTGAAGCTTTCTTT.

This clonotype was seen many times. The V call is TRBV28, the J call TRBJ1-3; D is uncertain. The CDR3 contains 16 residues. The V gene lost 7 bases and the J gene lost 0 bases, with 16 bases spanning the gap. Germline V gives CDR1 MDHEN, CDR2 SYDVKM. The CDR3 loop is CASKSGSSYSGNTIYF. The CDR3 nucleotides are TGTGCCAGCAAATCGGGCAGTTCTTACTCTGGAAACACCATATATTTT.

This clonotype has only a few counts. The rearrangement joins TRBV11-1 to TRBJ2-1; D is tentatively TRBD1 or TRBD2 (5 bases each). This CDR3 comprises 20 residues. Germline V gene sequence: CDR1 SGHAT, CDR2 FQDESV (reference sequence). Trimming took 5 bases from V and 5 from J, leaving 31 bases between them. CDR3 sequence reads: CASSNNMGTSGRPVNNEQFF. The CDR3 DNA reads as TGTGCCAGCAGCAACAATATGGGGACCAGCGGACGTCCCGTCAACAATGAGCAGTTCTTC.

Points on this clonotype: Being one base from a much bigger clone, this may be a read error. J is TRBJ2-7 and V is TRBV20-1; 8 nucleotides match TRBD1. CDR1 is DFQATT and CDR2 is SNEGSKA in the germline V gene (reference sequence). The CDR3 totals 17 residues. CDR3 residues: CSARDYRGTSDPYEHYF. CDR3 sequence (DNA): TGCAGTGCTAGAGATTACAGGGGGACTTCCGACCCCTACGAGCATTACTTC.

This clonotype was recorded at least ten times. The chain is built from TRBV27 and TRBJ1-2, with no clear D. V gave up 6 bases and J gave up 4 bases, with 18 bases separating them. CDR1 and CDR2 from the germline V gene are MNHEY and SMNVEV (reference sequence). The CDR3 runs 15 residues. CDR3 region: CASRLIGRYSYGYTF. CDR3 in DNA: TGTGCCAGCAGATTAATTGGGAGGTATAGCTATGGCTACACCTTC.

Ten or more counts support this clonotype. The rearrangement joins TRBV4-3 to TRBJ2-5; D remains unclear. Trimming cost V 0 bases and J 4 bases, with 12 bases left between them. From germline, CDR1 is LGHNA and CDR2 YSLEER. The CDR3 length is 15 residues. The CDR3 spells CASSQERLAGETQYF. CDR3 in DNA: TGCGCCAGCAGCCAAGAAAGGTTGGCAGGAGAGACCCAGTACTTC.

About this clonotype itself: Being one base from a much bigger clone, this may be a read error. V gene TRBV5-1 combines with J gene TRBJ2-2; D ambiguous. The germline gives CDR1 SGHRS, CDR2 YFSETQ. CDR3 length: 15 residues. V was clipped by 5 bases and J by 4 bases, with 15 bases between them. The CDR3 loop reads CASRPVARSTGELFF. CDR3 bases: TGCGCCAGCAGACCGGTGGCTCGGAGCACCGGGGAGCTGTTTTTT.

This chain joins TRBV27 and TRBJ2-6; D not certain. Germline V gene lookup returns CDR1 MNHEY and CDR2 SMNVEV (reference sequence). The CDR3 contains 17 residues. V gave up 5 bases and J gave up 0 bases, with 14 bases separating them. In DNA, the CDR3 is TGTGCCAGCAGTCGGTACTCAGCAGGCTCTGGGGCCAACGTCCTGACTTTC. It yields the protein CASSRYSAGSGANVLTF.

This clonotype appeared many times. The chain has TRBV13 and TRBJ2-1, with 8 positions matching TRBD2. V was pared by 2 bases and J by 8 bases, with 11 bases of the junction left unmatched. CDR3 length: 16 amino acids. Looked up from germline, CDR1 is PRHDT and CDR2 is FYEKMQ (reference sequence). The CDR3 nucleotides read TGTGCCAGCAGCTTAAAGAAGCGGGGGCCTTTGGATGAGCAGTTCTTC. Translated: CASSLKKRGPLDEQFF.

There are many counts of this clonotype. V gene TRBV6-5 combines with J gene TRBJ1-2; D gene ambiguous. This CDR3 has 11 amino acids. Germline V gene data show CDR1 as MNHEY and CDR2 as SVGAGI. Deletions cut 5 bases from V and 8 bases from J, with 9 bases between. CDR3 region: CASSAGEGYTF. The DNA for the CDR3 is TGTGCCAGCAGTGCGGGAGAGGGCTACACCTTC.

This clonotype was detected many times. This chain uses TRBV7-2 with TRBJ1-1, with D perhaps matching TRBD1 (5 bases). The germline V gene has CDR1 SGHTA and CDR2 FQGNSA. There are 13 residues in the CDR3. Trimming left V 5 bases short and J 0 bases short, with 7 bases between. Here the CDR3 reads CASSRGMNTEAFF. The CDR3 coding sequence is TGTGCCAGCAGCCGGGGGATGAACACTGAAGCTTTCTTT.